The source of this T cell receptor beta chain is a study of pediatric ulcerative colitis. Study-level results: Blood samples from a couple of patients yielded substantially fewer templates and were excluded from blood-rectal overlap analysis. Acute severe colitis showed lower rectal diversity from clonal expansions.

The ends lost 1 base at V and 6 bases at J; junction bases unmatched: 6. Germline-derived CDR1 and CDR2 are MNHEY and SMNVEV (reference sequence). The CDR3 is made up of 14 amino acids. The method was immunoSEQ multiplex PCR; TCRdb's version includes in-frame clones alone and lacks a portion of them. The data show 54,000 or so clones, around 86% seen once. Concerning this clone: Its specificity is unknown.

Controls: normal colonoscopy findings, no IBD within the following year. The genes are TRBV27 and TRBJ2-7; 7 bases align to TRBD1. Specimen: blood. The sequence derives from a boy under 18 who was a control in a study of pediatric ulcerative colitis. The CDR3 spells CASSLWNRGTEQYF. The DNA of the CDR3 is TGTGCCAGCAGTTTATGGAACAGGGGTACCGAGCAGTACTTC.